Following are 22 T cell receptor beta chains from one sample sequenced in a study of HIV-infected patients and healthy controls (dated by TCRdb to 2013 to 2016). Receptor amplification or capture employed 5' RACE. Sequencer: Illumina MiSeq. The public sequencing data were trimmed at Q25 with fastp and processed into clonotypes with MiXCR by TCRdb, which kept only in-frame beta chains. Each CDR3 protein appears once, grouped with its most common genes and DNA. This sample holds 50,000 to 80,000 distinct CDR3 sequences; around 21% were observed only once. Clones ranked in the top ten supply about 1.5% of the sample. The specimen was CD4+ T cells from blood. The receptors were sampled from a human donor in good health.

The rearrangement joins TRBV5-1 to TRBJ2-3; D is unresolved. This CDR3 comprises 13 residues. Germline values: CDR1 SGHRS, CDR2 YFSETQ. Trimming took 4 bases from V and 1 from J, leaving 7 bases between them. In DNA form, the CDR3 reads TGCGCCAGCAGCGTCGAGGGCACAGATACGCAGTATTTT. It encodes CASSVEGTDTQYF.

The chain links TRBV6-2 or TRBV6-3 to TRBJ1-5; D unclear. CDR3 length: 15 residues. Germline CDR1 MNHEY, CDR2 SVGEGT. Deletions cut 8 bases from V and 2 bases from J, with 16 bases between. The CDR3 bases are TGTGCCAGCTTCACACGGGGAGGAGGCAATCAGCCCCAGCATTTT. Translated: CASFTRGGGNQPQHF.

The CDR3 region is CAISEAEKETQYF. As DNA, the CDR3 is TGTGCCATCAGTGAGGCTGAGAAAGAGACCCAGTACTTC. This chain uses TRBV10-3 with TRBJ2-5; no firm D call. Trimming pared 2 bases from V and 3 bases from J, leaving 7 bases between. CDR3 size: 13 residues. From germline, CDR1 is ENHRY and CDR2 SYGVKD.

This clonotype was counted only a few times. CDR3 protein: CASSPSANTQYF. DNA of the CDR3: TGTGCCAGCAGTCCGTCCGCAAATACGCAGTATTTT. The rearrangement uses TRBV12-3 or TRBV12-4 and TRBJ2-3; D not resolved. V was clipped by 5 bases and J by 7 bases, with 10 bases between them. The CDR3 sequence is 12 residues long.

The rearrangement joins TRBV9 to TRBJ1-1, with a possible D match to TRBD1 (5 bases). The V end lost 0 bases, the J end lost 1 base, and 10 bases lay between the germline ends. This CDR3 is 15 amino acids long. CDR1 and CDR2 (germline): SGDLS, YYNGEE. The CDR3 is CASSVAPTENTEAFF. CDR3 nucleotide sequence: TGTGCCAGCAGCGTAGCCCCGACAGAGAACACTGAAGCTTTCTTT. The full variable domain, completed using reference TRBV9 and TRBJ1-1, is DSGVTQTPKHLITATGQRVTLRCSPRSGDLSVYWYQQSLDQGLQFLIQYYNGEERAKGNILERFSAQQFPDLHSELNLSSLELGDSALYFCASSVAPTENTEAFFGQGTRLTVV.

In its sample, this clonotype was seen many times. The J gene is TRBJ2-2, the V gene TRBV10-2, with 12 bases aligning to TRBD2. The V segment lost 6 bases and the J segment 4 bases; nucleotides outside the gene matches: 3. From germline, CDR1 is WSHSY and CDR2 SAAADI. The CDR3 spans 15 residues. This chain's CDR3 is CASRTSGGGTGELFF. CDR3 DNA sequence: TGCGCCAGCAGGACTAGCGGGGGAGGCACCGGGGAGCTGTTTTTT.

The V and J genes are TRBV4-1 and TRBJ2-3, with 7 bases lining up with TRBD2. Trimming at V came to 0 bases and at J to 4 bases, leaving 10 bases not matched to a gene. CDR1 MGHRA and CDR2 YSYEKL come from the germline V gene. There are 17 residues in the CDR3. Here the CDR3 DNA reads TGCGCCAGCAGCCAAGATCGGTTGCGGGAGCGGGCAGATACGCAGTATTTT. Residues: CASSQDRLRERADTQYF.

This clonotype has a count of ten or more. The chain joins TRBV7-2 to TRBJ2-1; unclear D gene. This CDR3 comprises 15 residues. Trimming left V 5 bases short and J 0 bases short, with 11 bases between. CDR1 and CDR2 (germline): SGHTA, FQGNSA. CDR3 loop: CASSPMVSSYNEQFF. DNA for the CDR3: TGTGCCAGCAGCCCTATGGTGAGCTCCTACAATGAGCAGTTCTTC.

V usage is TRBV14 and J usage is TRBJ1-6; 8 bases are shared with TRBD1. After removal of 4 bases from V and 6 bases from J, the junction contained 11 bases not matched to a gene. There are 17 residues in the CDR3. The germline V gene has CDR1 SGHDN and CDR2 FVKESK. CDR3 nucleotides: TGTGCCAGCAGCCGCGCCGCCACAGGGGGAAGTAATTCACCCCTCCACTTT. Translating gives CASSRAATGGSNSPLHF.

The gene calls are TRBV20-1 and TRBJ2-2; D remains unclear. The CDR3 has 12 amino acids. CDR1 is DFQATT, CDR2 SNEGSKA, per germline (reference sequence). The V and J ends lost 3 bases and 2 bases respectively, with 4 bases between them. CDR3 protein: CSASQNTGELFF. CDR3 DNA sequence: TGCAGTGCTAGTCAAAACACCGGGGAGCTGTTTTTT.

This clonotype occurred many times. The chain uses TRBV2 and TRBJ1-2; D uncertain. The CDR3 sequence is 10 residues long. Germline loops: CDR1 SNHLY, CDR2 FYNNEI. V lost 3 bases to trimming and J lost 8 bases, with 4 bases between them. The CDR3 region is CASSEPGYTF. The CDR3 region has the DNA TGTGCCAGCAGTGAGCCGGGCTACACCTTC. Combining the CDR3 with reference TRBV2 and TRBJ1-2 gives the whole variable domain EPEVTQTPSHQVTQMGQEVILRCVPISNHLYFYWYRQILGQKVEFLVSFYNNEISEKSEIFDDQFSVERPDGSNFTLKIRSTKLEDSAMYFCASSEPGYTFGSGTRLTVV.

The V and J genes are TRBV16 and TRBJ2-7, with D uncertain. Germline V gives CDR1 KGHSY, CDR2 FQNENV. V lost 4 bases and J 0 bases, leaving 13 bases between the germline ends. The CDR3 covers 15 residues. The DNA for the CDR3 is TGTGCCAGCAGCCCCCGACTCCTTAGCTCCTACGAGCAGTACTTC. Translated: CASSPRLLSSYEQYF.

At least ten counts were recorded for this clonotype. The rearrangement joins TRBV11-3 to TRBJ1-6; D call uncertain. The CDR3 spans 13 residues. The germline CDR1 and CDR2 sequences are SGHNT and YENEEA. Trimming shortened V by 5 bases and J by 6 bases, and 8 bases separated the two germline ends. DNA of the CDR3: TGTGCCAGCAGCCCGCCTTCTAATTCACCCCTCCACTTT. It is translated as CASSPPSNSPLHF.

In its sample, this clonotype was seen many times. V and J are TRBV3-1 and TRBJ2-3, with D possibly called TRBD1 or TRBD2 (5 bases each). The length of the CDR3 is 13 residues. From germline, CDR1 is LGHDT and CDR2 YNNKEL (reference sequence). V was cut by 2 bases and J by 10 bases, with 13 bases left in between. The DNA of the CDR3 is TGTGCCAGCAGCCAATCCCTCCGAGGGGCGCAGTATTTT. Translated, it gives CASSQSLRGAQYF.

The chain is built from TRBV7-8 and TRBJ2-5; a weak D match, TRBD2 (6 bases). Deletions cut 4 bases from V and 5 bases from J, with 8 bases between. The length of the CDR3 is 12 residues. Looked up from germline, CDR1 is SGHVS and CDR2 is FQNEAQ. The CDR3 protein is CASSSGEETQYF. The DNA for the CDR3 is TGTGCCAGCAGCTCGGGGGAGGAGACCCAGTACTTC.

The chain has TRBV7-3 and TRBJ2-1, with 9 positions matching TRBD2. Trimming at V came to 0 bases and at J to 5 bases, leaving 8 bases not matched to a gene. The CDR3 spans 17 residues. Germline-derived CDR1 and CDR2 are SGHTA and FQGTGA. The CDR3 sequence is CASSLTARASGDNEQFF. The CDR3 DNA reads TGTGCCAGCAGCTTAACGGCTCGGGCTAGCGGGGACAATGAGCAGTTCTTC.

The chain is built from TRBV6-5 and TRBJ1-3; D ambiguous. The CDR3 runs 14 residues. The ends were cut back, 0 bases at V and 8 bases at J, with 11 bases in the middle. The germline V gene encodes CDR1 MNHEY and CDR2 SVGAGI. The CDR3 protein is CASSYSRMADTIYF. The CDR3 DNA sequence: TGTGCCAGCAGTTACTCGAGAATGGCGGACACCATATATTTT.

This clonotype showed up many times. The chain employs TRBV20-1 and TRBJ1-3; D call uncertain. Trimming pared 3 bases from V and 6 bases from J, leaving 12 bases between. The germline gives CDR1 DFQATT, CDR2 SNEGSKA (reference sequence). This CDR3 comprises 13 residues. CDR3 residues: CSARGGRENTIYF. As DNA, the CDR3 is TGCAGTGCTAGGGGAGGCAGAGAAAACACCATATATTTT.

This clonotype was detected ten times or more. The chain links TRBV3-1 to TRBJ2-3, with 11 bases identical to TRBD2. This CDR3 contains 18 residues. V gave up 0 bases and J gave up 8 bases; unmatched junction bases: 13. Germline-derived CDR1 and CDR2 are LGHDT and YNNKEL (reference sequence). This chain's CDR3 is CASSQDQGSGRGGRTQYF. The CDR3 DNA reads TGTGCCAGCAGCCAAGATCAGGGTAGCGGGAGGGGAGGACGTACGCAGTATTTT.

This clonotype came up a few times. V is TRBV30 and J is TRBJ1-2, with D hard to call. V gave up 0 bases and J gave up 2 bases, with 13 bases separating them. From germline, CDR1 is GTSNPN and CDR2 SVGIG (reference sequence). The CDR3 runs to 15 residues. The CDR3 DNA reads TGTGCCTGGAGTGTACTCCCCGACGGAAACTATGGCTACACCTTC. It encodes CAWSVLPDGNYGYTF.

This clonotype occurred many times. The chain recombines TRBV6-5 with TRBJ1-2; perhaps TRBD1 as D (6 bases). V was trimmed by 6 bases and J by 4 bases, leaving 12 bases between them. Germline CDR1 MNHEY, CDR2 SVGAGI. The CDR3 runs to 13 residues. DNA of the CDR3: TGTGCCAGCAGACCCAGGGGAACCTATGGCTACACCTTC. Its protein is CASRPRGTYGYTF.

This chain uses TRBV29-1 with TRBJ1-1; D ambiguous. V lost 4 bases, J lost 1 base, and 10 bases lay in between. Germline V gives CDR1 SQVTM, CDR2 ANQGSEA. CDR3 length: 13 residues. CDR3 protein: CSVGQITNTEAFF. The CDR3, as DNA: TGCAGCGTTGGGCAGATCACGAACACTGAAGCTTTCTTT.